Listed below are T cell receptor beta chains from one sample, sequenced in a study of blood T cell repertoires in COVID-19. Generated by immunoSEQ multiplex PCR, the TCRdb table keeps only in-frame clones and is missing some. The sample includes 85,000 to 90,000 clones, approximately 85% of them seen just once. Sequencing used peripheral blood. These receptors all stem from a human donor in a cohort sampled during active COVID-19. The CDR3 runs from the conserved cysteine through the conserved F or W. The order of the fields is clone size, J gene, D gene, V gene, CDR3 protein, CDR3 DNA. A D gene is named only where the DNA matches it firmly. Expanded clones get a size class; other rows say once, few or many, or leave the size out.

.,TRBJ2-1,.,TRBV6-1,CASSDRGNEQFF,TGTGCCAGCAGTGACAGGGGTAATGAGCAGTTCTTC
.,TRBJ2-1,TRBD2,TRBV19,CASSNRLAVRDEQFF,TGTGCCAGTAGTAATCGGCTAGCGGTCCGGGATGAGCAGTTCTTC
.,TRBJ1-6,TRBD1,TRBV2,CASIGGPGQGDSPLHF,TGTGCCAGCATAGGAGGCCCGGGACAGGGGGATTCACCCCTCCACTTT
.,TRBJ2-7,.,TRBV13,CASSLGGQGPAYEQYF,TGTGCCAGCAGCTTAGGCGGGCAGGGGCCCGCCTACGAGCAGTACTTC
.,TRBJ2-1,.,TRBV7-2,CASSLDANVQFF,TGTGCCAGCAGCTTAGATGCTAACGTACAGTTCTTC
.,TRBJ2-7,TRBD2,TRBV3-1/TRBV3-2,CASSHRLGGGRAYEQYF,TGTGCCAGCAGCCATCGTCTGGGGGGCGGGAGGGCCTACGAGCAGTACTTC
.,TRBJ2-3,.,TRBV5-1,CASSLNIAEGAGTDTQYF,TGCGCCAGCAGTTTGAATATAGCGGAGGGCGCTGGCACAGATACGCAGTATTTT
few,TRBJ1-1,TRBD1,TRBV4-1,CASSQAGQGMGNTEAFF,TGCGCCAGCAGCCAAGCCGGACAGGGGATGGGGAACACTGAAGCTTTCTTT
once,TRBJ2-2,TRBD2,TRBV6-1,CASSEPGGATGELFF,TGTGCCAGCAGTGAACCGGGGGGGGCAACCGGGGAGCTGTTTTTT
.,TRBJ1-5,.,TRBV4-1,CASSQGPGDQPQHF,TGCGCCAGCAGCCAAGGGCCCGGAGATCAGCCCCAGCATTTT
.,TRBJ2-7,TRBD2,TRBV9,CASSAHSGLAGGVYEQYF,TGTGCCAGCAGCGCCCACTCCGGACTAGCGGGAGGTGTCTACGAGCAGTACTTC
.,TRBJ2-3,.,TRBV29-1,CSVKTGTSTDTQYF,TGCAGCGTTAAGACAGGGACTAGCACAGATACGCAGTATTTT
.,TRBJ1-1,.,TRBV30,CAWKRGGLRKNTEAFF,TGTGCCTGGAAACGGGGGGGACTTCGAAAGAACACTGAAGCTTTCTTT
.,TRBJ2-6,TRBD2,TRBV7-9,CASSHGLADYSGANVLTF,TGTGCCAGCAGCCACGGACTAGCGGACTACTCTGGGGCCAACGTCCTGACTTTC
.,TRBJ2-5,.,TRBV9,CASSILTGEETQYF,TGTGCCAGCAGCATCTTGACAGGAGAAGAGACCCAGTACTTC
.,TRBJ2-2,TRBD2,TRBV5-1,CASSSNAGGGELFF,TGCGCCAGCAGCTCCAACGCGGGAGGCGGGGAGCTGTTTTTT
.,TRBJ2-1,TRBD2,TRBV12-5,CASGLAGGSSYNEQFF,TGTGCTAGTGGCTTAGCGGGGGGTAGCTCCTACAATGAGCAGTTCTTC